Listed below are T cell receptor beta chains from one sample, sequenced in a study of shared clonotypes between healthy human individuals. Some clones are missing from TCRdb's copy, which holds only in-frame ones; the method was immunoSEQ multiplex PCR. The profile shows around 690,000 clones, about 90% of them singletons. The source material was memory CD8+ T cells from PBMCs. These TCRs come from a man aged 18-30 years in good health. Some clones in this sample may be carry-over from other donors' samples. Both conserved end residues are part of each CDR3. D genes are given only for firm matches. A clone size is listed for some rows: how often the clone was seen (once, few, many), or a class if it is expanded.

v_call: TRBV28; d_call: TRBD1; j_call: TRBJ2-5; clone_size: .; cdr3_aa: CASSSPGTDQETQYF; cdr3_nt: TGTGCCAGCAGTTCTCCCGGGACAGACCAAGAGACCCAGTACTTC
v_call: TRBV7-6; d_call: TRBD2; j_call: TRBJ2-1; clone_size: .; cdr3_aa: CASSPGGYNEQFF; cdr3_nt: TGTGCCAGCAGCCCGGGAGGCTACAATGAGCAGTTCTTC
v_call: TRBV11-3; d_call: TRBD1; j_call: TRBJ1-1; clone_size: .; cdr3_aa: CASSWTGEAEAFF; cdr3_nt: TGTGCCAGCAGCTGGACAGGGGAAGCTGAAGCTTTCTTT
v_call: TRBV28; d_call: TRBD2; j_call: TRBJ2-7; clone_size: .; cdr3_aa: CASRSTSGTSGYEQYF; cdr3_nt: TGTGCCAGCAGATCTACCAGTGGGACTAGCGGCTACGAGCAGTACTTC
v_call: TRBV11-2; d_call: TRBD1; j_call: TRBJ2-7; clone_size: .; cdr3_aa: CASSYWTGSSYEQYF; cdr3_nt: TGTGCCAGCAGTTACTGGACAGGGAGCTCCTACGAGCAGTACTTC
v_call: TRBV4-3; d_call: .; j_call: TRBJ2-5; clone_size: .; cdr3_aa: CASSQARGETQYF; cdr3_nt: TGCGCCAGCAGCCAAGCCCGAGGAGAGACCCAGTACTTC
v_call: TRBV28; d_call: .; j_call: TRBJ1-2; clone_size: .; cdr3_aa: CASSYSHNYGYTF; cdr3_nt: TGTGCCAGCAGTTACAGCCATAACTATGGCTACACCTTC
v_call: TRBV7-9; d_call: TRBD2; j_call: TRBJ2-1; clone_size: .; cdr3_aa: CASSLMVLSGTSDPHEQFF; cdr3_nt: TGTGCCAGCAGCCTTATGGTACTCTCCGGGACTAGCGATCCCCATGAGCAGTTCTTC
v_call: TRBV27; d_call: .; j_call: TRBJ2-7; clone_size: .; cdr3_aa: CASSPFPYRRELSYEQYF; cdr3_nt: TGTGCCAGCAGTCCCTTCCCTTATCGTCGGGAACTGTCGTACGAGCAGTACTTC
v_call: TRBV7-8; d_call: .; j_call: TRBJ2-7; clone_size: .; cdr3_aa: CASSEAGSSYEQYF; cdr3_nt: TGTGCCAGCAGCGAAGCAGGGAGCTCCTACGAGCAGTACTTC
v_call: TRBV14; d_call: .; j_call: TRBJ1-1; clone_size: few; cdr3_aa: CASSQDRSLNTEAFF; cdr3_nt: TGTGCCAGCAGCCAAGATAGAAGCCTGAACACTGAAGCTTTCTTT